A selection of T cell receptor beta chains follows, all from one sample in a study of shared clonotypes between healthy human individuals. The table came from immunoSEQ multiplex PCR; TCRdb's copy has only in-frame clones and leaves some out. The sample has roughly 570,000 clones, roughly 98% seen once; the top ten hold more than 0.3%. The sample consisted of naive CD8+ T cells sorted from blood. The source is a man aged 25-45 years in good health. Each CDR3 is given with its conserved first and last residue. D genes are given only for firm matches. Only some rows state a clone size, as once, few, many or a class for expanded clones.

v_call	clone_size	j_call	d_call	cdr3_nt	cdr3_aa
TRBV4-2	.	TRBJ2-7	TRBD2	TGTGCCAGCAGCCAAGATACTAGCGGGACCTACGAGCAGTACTTC	CASSQDTSGTYEQYF
TRBV18	.	TRBJ2-5	.	TGTGCCAGCGCGCATGGAAGGGGTGGACCCGAGGAGACCCAGTACTTC	CASAHGRGGPEETQYF
TRBV6-1	.	TRBJ1-2	.	TGTGCCAGCATTATTTCCGGACAGCCCTATGGCTACACCTTC	CASIISGQPYGYTF
TRBV5-6	.	TRBJ2-7	.	TGTGCCAGCAGCTTACTAGGGTCCTACGAGCAGTACTTC	CASSLLGSYEQYF
TRBV4-1	.	TRBJ2-7	TRBD2	TGCGCCAGCAGCTCGACTAGCGGGGAGTTCTACGAGCAGTACTTC	CASSSTSGEFYEQYF
TRBV27	.	TRBJ2-7	.	TGTGCCAGCAGTTTTTCTCCCTCATCCTACGAGCAGTACTTC	CASSFSPSSYEQYF
TRBV4-3	.	TRBJ1-2	.	TGCGCCAGCAGCCAAGACCGCGGTCTGGGTGGCTATGGCTACACCTTC	CASSQDRGLGGYGYTF
TRBV27	.	TRBJ2-7	TRBD1	TGTGCCAGCAGTCACGGACAGGGTCTCGGGGAGCAGTACTTC	CASSHGQGLGEQYF
TRBV29-1	.	TRBJ2-1	TRBD2	TGCAGCGTTGAGGCGGGAGTATTGTCCTACAATGAGCAGTTCTTC	CSVEAGVLSYNEQFF
TRBV2	.	TRBJ2-7	TRBD1	TGTGCCAGCAGTGAAGACAGGGGCCTACTGACCTACGAGCAGTACTTC	CASSEDRGLLTYEQYF
TRBV6-5	once	TRBJ2-1	.	TGTGCCAGCAGAGGGACCAGGGGTTACAATGAGCAGTTCTTC	CASRGTRGYNEQFF
TRBV7-3	.	TRBJ2-3	.	TGTGCCAGCAGCCTAAGGGCTGGCTACACAGATACGCAGTATTTT	CASSLRAGYTDTQYF
TRBV5-1	.	TRBJ2-7	TRBD2	TGCGCCAGCAGCTTGGAATCGGGAGGGTTCTACGAGCAGTACTTC	CASSLESGGFYEQYF
TRBV13	.	TRBJ2-5	TRBD2	TGTGCCAGCAGCTTAGAGGCGGGAGTCCCACTCCAAGAGACCCAGTACTTC	CASSLEAGVPLQETQYF
TRBV12-2	.	TRBJ2-1	.	TGTGCAAGTCGCTCCTACCGAGGCCAAGGAGACAATGAGCAGTTCTTC	CASRSYRGQGDNEQFF
TRBV4-1	.	TRBJ2-7	.	TGCGCCAGCAGCCGCATAGAGGCAGGGTCCAACGAGCAGTACTTC	CASSRIEAGSNEQYF
TRBV9	.	TRBJ1-1	.	TGTGCCAGCAGCGCGTCCAGGGGAACCACTGAAGCTTTCTTT	CASSASRGTTEAFF
TRBV6-4	.	TRBJ1-2	.	TGTGCCAGCAGTGACTCGAACGCAGGGAATGGCTACACCTTC	CASSDSNAGNGYTF
TRBV5-1	.	TRBJ1-1	.	TGCGCCAGCAGCTTGGGAAGCGGGGACACTGAAGCTTTCTTT	CASSLGSGDTEAFF
TRBV27	.	TRBJ2-1	TRBD2	TGTGCCAGCAGTTTATCGACAGTTAATGTGGCGGGAGAGGAGCAGTTCTTC	CASSLSTVNVAGEEQFF
TRBV27	.	TRBJ1-5	.	TGTGCCAGCAGTTTGTTGGGAAGCAATCAGCCCCAGCATTTT	CASSLLGSNQPQHF
TRBV4-1	.	TRBJ2-7	TRBD1	TGCGCCAGCAGCCGGTCGCTCCTGCAGGACAGGGGCTACGAGCAGTACTTC	CASSRSLLQDRGYEQYF
TRBV5-6	.	TRBJ2-7	.	TGTGCCAGCAGCCTAGGAGGGGGGCAGTACTTC	CASSLGGGQYF
TRBV30	.	TRBJ2-7	.	TGTGCCTGGAGTGTCCTGGAAGACGAGCAGTACTTC	CAWSVLEDEQYF
TRBV5-6	once	TRBJ2-7	.	TGTGCCAGCAGCTCCGGGACAAGCGCCGGGCAGTACTTC	CASSSGTSAGQYF
TRBV7-6	.	TRBJ2-2	.	TGTGCCAGCAGCTTAGAAGTGATAAGCGGGGAGCTGTTTTTT	CASSLEVISGELFF
TRBV5-4	.	TRBJ2-7	TRBD2	TGTGCCAGCAGCTGGGGACTAGGAGGCTACGAGCAGTACTTC	CASSWGLGGYEQYF
TRBV6-5	.	TRBJ2-1	.	TGTGCCAGCAGCCAAGGGGTTTCCTCCTACAATGAGCAGTTCTTC	CASSQGVSSYNEQFF
TRBV4-3	.	TRBJ2-3	.	TGCGCCAGCAGCCAGTTAGGCACAGATACGCAGTATTTT	CASSQLGTDTQYF
TRBV7-9	once	TRBJ1-1	.	TGTGCCAGCAGCGCGCCCCTTCCGGCATCAAACACTGAAGCTTTCTTT	CASSAPLPASNTEAFF
TRBV6-5	.	TRBJ2-1	TRBD1	TGTGCCAGCAGTACCGACAGGGACAATGAGCAGTTCTTC	CASSTDRDNEQFF
TRBV7-2	.	TRBJ1-5	.	TGTGCCAGCAGCTTCTGGGACCAGCCCCAGCATTTT	CASSFWDQPQHF
TRBV5-1	.	TRBJ2-7	TRBD2	TGCGCCAGCAGCTTCAGCGGGAGGGCCTACGAGCAGTACTTC	CASSFSGRAYEQYF
TRBV9	.	TRBJ1-2	TRBD1	TGTGCCAGCAGCGATCGACAGGGGGAGATCTATGGCTACACCTTC	CASSDRQGEIYGYTF
TRBV7-9	.	TRBJ2-7	.	TGTGCCAGCAGCCTCAAGGGGCGGGACCAAGTCGGGCAGTACTTC	CASSLKGRDQVGQYF
TRBV5-6	.	TRBJ2-7	TRBD1	TGTGCCAGCAGCGGGACAGCATATTACGAGCAGTACTTC	CASSGTAYYEQYF
TRBV11-3	.	TRBJ2-1	.	TGTGCCAGCAGCACCCACGATAGCGTGGGAGTTATGAATGAGCAGTTCTTC	CASSTHDSVGVMNEQFF
TRBV7-9	.	TRBJ2-7	.	TGTGCCAGCAGCAGACCGGGGATTTCCTCCTACGAGCAGTACTTC	CASSRPGISSYEQYF
TRBV27	.	TRBJ1-4	.	TGTGCCAGCAGTTTAAGACAGACAACTAATGAAAAACTGTTTTTT	CASSLRQTTNEKLFF
TRBV6-5	.	TRBJ2-7	TRBD1	TGTGCCAGCAGTTACACAGGGGGTTCTCGCGAGCAGTACTTC	CASSYTGGSREQYF
TRBV5-5	.	TRBJ1-1	.	TGTGCCAGCAGCTTCGTGGGTTCCGGGATCGCTGAAGCTTTCTTT	CASSFVGSGIAEAFF
TRBV7-6	.	TRBJ2-6	.	TGTGCCAGCAGCCCTGGGGCCAACGTCCTGACTTTC	CASSPGANVLTF
TRBV27	.	TRBJ2-5	.	TGTGCCAGCAGTTTATACCAGGGAGCCCAAGAGACCCAGTACTTC	CASSLYQGAQETQYF